The 21 T cell receptor beta chains below come from one sample, sequenced in a study of cytomegalovirus exposure and HLA in healthy donors. Vbeta (60) and Jbeta (13) primers were used in the PCR. TCRdb keeps only in-frame clones here, not all; method: immunoSEQ multiplex PCR. Found here are some 170,000 clones, around 77% of them singletons; the top ten hold approximately 1.4%. Sequenced: PBMCs. Every receptor here comes from a man aged 55-75 years in good health and CMV-seronegative.

This sequence joins TRBV15 and TRBJ2-7; the D is unclear. The germline V gene has CDR1 LNHNV and CDR2 YYDKDF (reference sequence). The CDR3 runs to 15 residues. Trimming shortened V by 0 bases and J by 0 bases, and 9 bases separated the two germline ends. CDR3 in amino acids: CATSRDRVNSYEQYF. The CDR3 coding sequence is TGTGCCACCAGCAGAGATCGCGTCAACTCCTACGAGCAGTACTTC.

V and J are TRBV6-4 and TRBJ1-1, with 7 bases aligning to TRBD1. The CDR3 runs to 14 residues. The V gene's germline CDR1 is MRHNA and CDR2 SNTAGT. The V gene end was trimmed by 0 bases and the J gene end by 8 bases; junction bases not matched to a gene: 6. CDR3 bases: TGTGCCAGCAGTGACTCAGACAGGGCGGGAGAAGCTTTCTTT. Its translation is CASSDSDRAGEAFF.

The count of this clone is one. The rearrangement links TRBV7-8 to TRBJ1-2, with TRBD1 matching 7 bases. The CDR3 runs to 14 residues. With V trimmed by 2 bases and J by 7 bases, 7 bases remained unmatched. Looked up from germline, CDR1 is SGHVS and CDR2 is FQNEAQ. In DNA form, the CDR3 reads TGTGCCAGCAGCTTAATTGAGGGGGCCGGTGGCTACACCTTC. Its translation: CASSLIEGAGGYTF.

This clone came up once. The junction departs from germline at one end; a sequencing error may be responsible. This chain joins TRBV7-9 and TRBJ1-2; 8 positions match TRBD1. Per the germline V gene, CDR1 is SEHNR and CDR2 is FQNEAQ (reference sequence). The CDR3 is 15 residues long. DNA for the CDR3: TGTTCCAGCAGCTTAGGAGTAACAGGGGGCTATGGCTACACCTTC. Residues: CSSSLGVTGGYGYTF. Combining the CDR3 with reference TRBV7-9 and TRBJ1-2 gives the whole variable domain DTGVSQNPRHKITKRGQNVTFRCDPISEHNRLYWYRQTLGQGPEFLTYFQNEAQLEKSRLLSDRFSAERPKGSFSTLEIQRTEQGDSAMYLCSSSLGVTGGYGYTFGSGTRLTVV.

The chain links TRBV7-3 to TRBJ2-1; a weak D match, TRBD2 (6 bases). The CDR3 is 15 residues long. Deletions cut 5 bases from V and 1 base from J, with 12 bases between. From germline, CDR1 is SGHTA and CDR2 FQGTGA. CDR3 in DNA: TGTGCCAGCAGCCCCAATAGCGGTTCCTACAATGAGCAGTTCTTC. It encodes CASSPNSGSYNEQFF. Variable domain in full (rest from reference TRBV7-3 and TRBJ2-1): GAGVSQTPSNKVTEKGKYVELRCDPISGHTALYWYRQSLGQGPEFLIYFQGTGAADDSGLPNDRFFAVRPEGSVSTLKIQRTERGDSAVYLCASSPNSGSYNEQFFGPGTRLTVL.

The chain joins TRBV25-1 to TRBJ1-6; weak D call: TRBD1 (6 bases). V lost 3 bases and J 7 bases, leaving 13 bases between the germline ends. This CDR3 comprises 15 residues. Germline V gene sequence: CDR1 MGHDK, CDR2 SYGVNS. CDR3 sequence (DNA): TGTGCCAGCAGTGACCGCACAGGGTGGAATTCACCCCTCCACTTT. Protein: CASSDRTGWNSPLHF.

V and J are TRBV10-3 and TRBJ2-2; 7 positions match TRBD1. Germline V lookup: CDR1 ENHRY, CDR2 SYGVKD. V lost 10 bases and J lost 0; bases outside the gene matches: 8. The CDR3 is made up of 15 amino acids. This CDR3 is CATQTGTANTGELFF. The CDR3 nucleotides read TGTGCCACCCAAACCGGGACAGCGAACACCGGGGAGCTGTTTTTT.

About this clone itself: An end of the junction does not agree with germline; a read error may underlie this. J is TRBJ2-1 and V is TRBV18; TRBD2 aligns across 11 bases. The CDR3 length is 14 residues. CDR1 and CDR2 from the germline V gene are KGHSH and LQKENI. This chain's CDR3 is CASSPSTSGDGGIF. CDR3 DNA: TGTGCCAGCTCACCGTCGACTAGCGGGGACGGAGGTATCTTC.

This chain joins TRBV7-2 and TRBJ2-5; 7 positions agree with TRBD1. The CDR3 spans 16 residues. V lost 3 bases to trimming and J lost 1 base; unmatched junction nucleotides: 8. Germline-derived CDR1 and CDR2 are SGHTA and FQGNSA. The CDR3 reads CASSFDWGQSQETQYF. In DNA, the CDR3 is TGTGCCAGCAGCTTTGACTGGGGACAGTCCCAAGAGACCCAGTACTTC.

The J gene is TRBJ2-2, the V gene TRBV5-1; 13 nucleotides line up with TRBD2. The CDR3 loop spans 15 amino acids. Germline trimming cut 7 bases from V and 3 bases from J; bases unmatched to any gene: 3. Germline V CDR1 and CDR2: SGHRS, YFSETQ. CDR3 sequence reads: CASGGLAGDTGELFF. CDR3 bases: TGCGCCAGCGGCGGACTAGCGGGAGACACCGGGGAGCTGTTTTTT. Variable domain in full (rest from reference TRBV5-1 and TRBJ2-2): KAGVTQTPRYLIKTRGQQVTLSCSPISGHRSVSWYQQTPGQGLQFLFEYFSETQRNKGNFPGRFSGRQFSNSRSEMNVSTLELGDSALYLCASGGLAGDTGELFFGEGSRLTVL.

The gene calls are TRBV9 and TRBJ2-2; 7 nucleotides agree with TRBD2. CDR3 length equals 15 residues. Trimming took 3 bases from V and 4 from J; bases not matched to a gene: 6. The V gene's germline CDR1 is SGDLS and CDR2 YYNGEE. The CDR3 nucleotides read TGTGCCAGCAGCGGCGGGGGTAGAACCACCGGGGAGCTGTTTTTT. It encodes CASSGGGRTTGELFF.

This chain uses TRBV10-1 with TRBJ2-1, with 7 nucleotides matching TRBD2. V lost 0 bases, J lost 4 bases, and 12 bases stayed unmatched. Germline V gene sequence: CDR1 WNHNN, CDR2 SYGVQD (reference sequence). CDR3 size: 18 residues. The CDR3 is CASSESIGGSGIYNEQFF. CDR3 DNA: TGCGCCAGCAGTGAGTCGATCGGGGGGTCGGGGATATACAATGAGCAGTTCTTC.

The rearrangement joins TRBV7-3 to TRBJ2-1; 8 nucleotides agree with TRBD2. This CDR3 region has 14 residues. J was trimmed by 4 bases and V by 5 bases; bases with no gene match: 4. Germline lookup yields CDR1 SGHTA and CDR2 FQGTGA. The CDR3 is CASSAGGYYNEQFF. The CDR3 DNA sequence: TGTGCCAGCAGCGCGGGGGGCTATTACAATGAGCAGTTCTTC.

Worth noting for this clone: One end of the junction is discordant with germline, which a read error may explain. The rearrangement links TRBV7-8 to TRBJ2-3; tentatively, D is TRBD1 (5 bases). Germline V lookup: CDR1 SGHVS, CDR2 FQNEAQ. There are 18 residues in the CDR3. As DNA, the CDR3 is TGTGCCAGCAGCTTAGGGAGATGGGGCCGGAATCACACAGATGCGCAGTATTTT. This gives the protein CASSLGRWGRNHTDAQYF.

The V and J genes are TRBV5-1 and TRBJ1-4, with 11 bases identical to TRBD1. Germline values: CDR1 SGHRS, CDR2 YFSETQ. V dropped 0 bases and J dropped 7; count of bases not matched to a gene: 2. The CDR3 is 15 residues long. The CDR3 sequence is CASSLEGQGAEKLFF. CDR3 bases: TGCGCCAGCAGCTTGGAAGGACAGGGGGCTGAAAAACTGTTTTTT.

This chain joins TRBV28 and TRBJ2-7, with D perhaps matching TRBD1 (5 bases). CDR1 and CDR2 from the germline V gene are MDHEN and SYDVKM. V was trimmed by 6 bases and J by 3 bases, leaving 9 bases between them. CDR3 length: 12 amino acids. In DNA form, the CDR3 reads TGTGCCAGCAGGGATCAGGGCTACGAGCAGTACTTC. Translating it yields CASRDQGYEQYF.

This clone was detected a few times. The rearrangement links TRBV18 to TRBJ2-5; no definite D call. The end of the DNA aligns better with TRBJ2-7, so the J call may be wrong. Germline V gives CDR1 KGHSH, CDR2 LQKENI. The CDR3 has 12 residues. The CDR3 here is CASSPSTYEQYF. CDR3 in DNA: TGTGCCAGCTCACCTAGCACCTACGAGCAGTACTTC.

The chain combines TRBV7-9 with TRBJ1-5; the D gene is possibly TRBD1 (6 bases). CDR1 is SEHNR, CDR2 FQNEAQ, per germline (reference sequence). V lost 5 bases and J lost 11, with 22 bases in between. This CDR3 has 15 amino acids. The CDR3 sequence is CASSVAPGGRESQHF. The CDR3 nucleotides are TGTGCCAGCAGCGTGGCACCCGGGGGGCGGGAGTCCCAGCATTTT. Together with reference TRBV7-9 and TRBJ1-5, the CDR3 gives the full variable domain: DTGVSQNPRHKITKRGQNVTFRCDPISEHNRLYWYRQTLGQGPEFLTYFQNEAQLEKSRLLSDRFSAERPKGSFSTLEIQRTEQGDSAMYLCASSVAPGGRESQHFGDGTRLSIL.

The chain employs TRBV27 and TRBJ1-2, with D maybe TRBD1 (6 bases). The CDR3 has 14 amino acids. The ends were cut back, 6 bases at V and 3 bases at J, with 14 bases in the middle. Looked up from germline, CDR1 is MNHEY and CDR2 is SMNVEV (reference sequence). The CDR3 protein is CASSPQGGHYGYTF. CDR3 nucleotides: TGTGCCAGCAGCCCCCAAGGGGGTCACTATGGCTACACCTTC.

The rearrangement uses TRBV5-1 and TRBJ2-7; 8 bases map to TRBD2. V was clipped by 4 bases and J by 2 bases; unmatched bases: 5. Germline V gene sequence: CDR1 SGHRS, CDR2 YFSETQ. The CDR3 extends over 14 amino acids. The CDR3 reads CASSPTGGAYEQYF. The CDR3 DNA is TGCGCCAGCAGCCCCACCGGGGGGGCCTACGAGCAGTACTTC.

The genes are TRBV29-1 and TRBJ1-4; no reliable D call. Germline assignment: CDR1 SQVTM and CDR2 ANQGSEA. The CDR3 is 14 residues long. V was trimmed by 6 bases and J by 0 bases, leaving 11 bases between them. The CDR3 region is CSVGGEPTNEKLFF. The CDR3 nucleotides read TGCAGCGTCGGCGGGGAACCAACTAATGAAAAACTGTTTTTT.